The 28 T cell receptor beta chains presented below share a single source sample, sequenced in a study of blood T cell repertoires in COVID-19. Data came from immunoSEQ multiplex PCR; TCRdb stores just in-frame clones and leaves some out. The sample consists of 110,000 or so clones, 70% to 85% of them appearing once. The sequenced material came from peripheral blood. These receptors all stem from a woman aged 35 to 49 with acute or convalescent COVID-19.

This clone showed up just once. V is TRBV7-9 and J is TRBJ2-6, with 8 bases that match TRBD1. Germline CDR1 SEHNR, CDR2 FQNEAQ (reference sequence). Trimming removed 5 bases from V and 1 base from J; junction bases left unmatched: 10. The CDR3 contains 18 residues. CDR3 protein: CASSLGNRGSSGANVLTF. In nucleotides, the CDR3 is TGTGCCAGCAGCCTAGGTAACAGGGGGAGTTCTGGGGCCAACGTCCTGACTTTC.

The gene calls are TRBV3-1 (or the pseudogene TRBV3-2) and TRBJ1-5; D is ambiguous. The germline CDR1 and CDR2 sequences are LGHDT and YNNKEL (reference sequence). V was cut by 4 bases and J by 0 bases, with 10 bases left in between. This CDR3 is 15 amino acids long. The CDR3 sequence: CASSPGLISNQPQHF. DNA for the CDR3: TGTGCCAGCAGCCCTGGACTGATTAGCAATCAGCCCCAGCATTTT.

The CDR3 DNA reads TGTGCCAGCAGCCCTCCGTGGAGCAGAGCAAAACACACAGATACGCAGTATTTT. It translates to CASSPPWSRAKHTDTQYF. V and J are TRBV6-2 or TRBV6-3 and TRBJ2-3; D is ambiguous. V lost 6 bases, J lost 2 bases, and 24 bases lay in between. In germline, CDR1 is MNHEY, CDR2 SVGEGT. The CDR3 runs 18 residues.

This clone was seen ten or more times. CDR3: CASSPWPSGNTIYF. The CDR3, as DNA: TGTGCCAGCTCACCATGGCCCTCTGGAAACACCATATATTTT. The rearrangement joins TRBV18 to TRBJ1-3; the D is unclear. V dropped 2 bases and J dropped 0 bases, with 5 bases sitting between them. CDR1 and CDR2 from the germline V gene are KGHSH and LQKENI. This CDR3 comprises 14 residues.

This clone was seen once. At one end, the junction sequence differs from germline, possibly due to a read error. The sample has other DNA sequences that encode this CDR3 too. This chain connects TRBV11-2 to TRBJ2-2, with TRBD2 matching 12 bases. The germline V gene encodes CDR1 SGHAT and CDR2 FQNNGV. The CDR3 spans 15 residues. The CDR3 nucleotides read TGTGCCAGTAGCTCCACTAGCGGGGGGACCGGGGAGCTGTTTTTT. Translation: CASSSTSGGTGELFF.

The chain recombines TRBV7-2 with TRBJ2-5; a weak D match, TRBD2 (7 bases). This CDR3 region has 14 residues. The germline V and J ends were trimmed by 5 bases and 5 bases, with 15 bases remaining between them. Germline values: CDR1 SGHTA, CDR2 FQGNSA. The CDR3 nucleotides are TGTGCCAGCAGCCCGAAGGGGGGGAGGGAGACCCAGTACTTC. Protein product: CASSPKGGRETQYF.

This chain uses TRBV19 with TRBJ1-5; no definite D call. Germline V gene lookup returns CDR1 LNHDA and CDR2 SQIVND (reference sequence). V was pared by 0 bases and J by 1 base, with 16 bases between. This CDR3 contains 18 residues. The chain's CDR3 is CASSIDGQVAQSNQPQHF. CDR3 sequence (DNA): TGTGCCAGTAGTATAGATGGGCAGGTCGCTCAAAGCAATCAGCCCCAGCATTTT. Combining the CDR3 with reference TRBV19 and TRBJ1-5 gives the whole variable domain DGGITQSPKYLFRKEGQNVTLSCEQNLNHDAMYWYRQDPGQGLRLIYYSQIVNDFQKGDIAEGYSVSREKKESFPLTVTSAQKNPTAFYLCASSIDGQVAQSNQPQHFGDGTRLSIL.

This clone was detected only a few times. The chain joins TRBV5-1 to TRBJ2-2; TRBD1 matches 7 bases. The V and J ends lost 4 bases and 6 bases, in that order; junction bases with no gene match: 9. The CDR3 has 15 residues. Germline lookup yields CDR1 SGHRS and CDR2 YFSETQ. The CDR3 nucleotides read TGCGCCAGCAGCACATCCACAGGGGCCGCCGGGGAGCTGTTTTTT. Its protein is CASSTSTGAAGELFF.

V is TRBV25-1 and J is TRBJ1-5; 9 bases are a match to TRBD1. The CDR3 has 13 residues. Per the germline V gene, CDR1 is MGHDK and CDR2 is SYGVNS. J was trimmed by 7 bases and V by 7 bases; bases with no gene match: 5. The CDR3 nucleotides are TGTGCCAGCACCGGACAGGGGAGCCAGCCCCAGCATTTT. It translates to CASTGQGSQPQHF.

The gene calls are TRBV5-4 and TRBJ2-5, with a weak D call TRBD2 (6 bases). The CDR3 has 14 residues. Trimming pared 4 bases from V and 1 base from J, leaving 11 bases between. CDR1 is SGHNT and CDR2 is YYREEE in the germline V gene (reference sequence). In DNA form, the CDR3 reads TGTGCCAGCAGCCACGGGGGTACCCAAGAGACCCAGTACTTC. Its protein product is CASSHGGTQETQYF.

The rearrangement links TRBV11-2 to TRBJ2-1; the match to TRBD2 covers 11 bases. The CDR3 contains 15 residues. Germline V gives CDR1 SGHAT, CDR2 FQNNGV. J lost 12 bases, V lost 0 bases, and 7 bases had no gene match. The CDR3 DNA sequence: TGTGCCAGCAGCTTAGAGCCTAGCGGGGGGATCGGGCAGTTCTTC. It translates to CASSLEPSGGIGQFF.

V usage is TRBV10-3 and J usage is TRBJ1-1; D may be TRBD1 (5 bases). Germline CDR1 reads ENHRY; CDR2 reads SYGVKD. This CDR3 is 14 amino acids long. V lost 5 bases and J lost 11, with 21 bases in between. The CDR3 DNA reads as TGTGCCATCAGTCGAACCCTCGAAGACAAGGGGGCTTTCTTT. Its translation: CAISRTLEDKGAFF.

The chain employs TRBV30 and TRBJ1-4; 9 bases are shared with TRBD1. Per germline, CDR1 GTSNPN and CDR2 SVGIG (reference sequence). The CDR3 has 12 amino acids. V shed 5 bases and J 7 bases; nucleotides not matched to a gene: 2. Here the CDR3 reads CAWDRGSEKLFF. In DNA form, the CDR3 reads TGTGCCTGGGACAGGGGGAGTGAAAAACTGTTTTTT.

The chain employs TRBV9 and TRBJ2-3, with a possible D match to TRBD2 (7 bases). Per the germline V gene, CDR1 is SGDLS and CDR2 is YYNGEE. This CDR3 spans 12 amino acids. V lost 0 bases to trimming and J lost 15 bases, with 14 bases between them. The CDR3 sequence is CASSVEGGVSYF. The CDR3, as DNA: TGTGCCAGCAGCGTAGAAGGGGGGGTGAGCTATTTT. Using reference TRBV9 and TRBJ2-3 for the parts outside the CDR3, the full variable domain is DSGVTQTPKHLITATGQRVTLRCSPRSGDLSVYWYQQSLDQGLQFLIQYYNGEERAKGNILERFSAQQFPDLHSELNLSSLELGDSALYFCASSVEGGVSYFGPGTRLTVL.

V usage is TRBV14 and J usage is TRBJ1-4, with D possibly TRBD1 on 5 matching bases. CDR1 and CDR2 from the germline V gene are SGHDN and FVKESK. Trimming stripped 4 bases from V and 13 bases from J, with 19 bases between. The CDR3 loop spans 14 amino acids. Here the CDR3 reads CASSRDRNLGGLFF. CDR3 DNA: TGTGCCAGCAGCCGCGACCGTAACCTCGGGGGACTGTTTTTT. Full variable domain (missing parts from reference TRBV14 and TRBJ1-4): EAGVTQFPSHSVIEKGQTVTLRCDPISGHDNLYWYRRVMGKEIKFLLHFVKESKQDESGMPNNRFLAERTGGTYSTLKVQPAELEDSGVYFCASSRDRNLGGLFFGSGTQLSVL.

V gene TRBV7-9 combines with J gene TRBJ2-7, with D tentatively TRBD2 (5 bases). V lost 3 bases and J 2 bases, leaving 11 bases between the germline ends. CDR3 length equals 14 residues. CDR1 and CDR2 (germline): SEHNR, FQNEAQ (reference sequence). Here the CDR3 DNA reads TGTGCCAGCAGCTTCGCCTCGAGGGCCTACGAGCAGTACTTC. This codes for CASSFASRAYEQYF. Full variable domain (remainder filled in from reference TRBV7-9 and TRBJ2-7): DTGVSQNPRHKITKRGQNVTFRCDPISEHNRLYWYRQTLGQGPEFLTYFQNEAQLEKSRLLSDRFSAERPKGSFSTLEIQRTEQGDSAMYLCASSFASRAYEQYFGPGTRLTVT.

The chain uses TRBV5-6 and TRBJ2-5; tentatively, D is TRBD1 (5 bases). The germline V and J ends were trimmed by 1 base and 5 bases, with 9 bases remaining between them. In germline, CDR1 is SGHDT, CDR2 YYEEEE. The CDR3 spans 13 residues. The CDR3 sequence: CASSLPGMETQYF. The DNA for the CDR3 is TGTGCCAGCAGCTTGCCAGGGATGGAGACCCAGTACTTC.

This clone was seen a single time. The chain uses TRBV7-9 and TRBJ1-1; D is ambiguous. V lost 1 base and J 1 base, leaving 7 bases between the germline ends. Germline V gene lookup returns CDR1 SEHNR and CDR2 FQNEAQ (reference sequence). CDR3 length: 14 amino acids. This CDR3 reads CASSLGDTNTEAFF. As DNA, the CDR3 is TGTGCCAGCAGCTTAGGAGACACGAACACTGAAGCTTTCTTT.

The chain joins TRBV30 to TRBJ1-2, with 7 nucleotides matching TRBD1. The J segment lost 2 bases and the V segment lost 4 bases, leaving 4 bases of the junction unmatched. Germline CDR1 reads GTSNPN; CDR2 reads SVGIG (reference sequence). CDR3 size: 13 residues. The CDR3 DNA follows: TGTGCCTGGACAGGGGGTTTAAACTATGGCTACACCTTC. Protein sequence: CAWTGGLNYGYTF.

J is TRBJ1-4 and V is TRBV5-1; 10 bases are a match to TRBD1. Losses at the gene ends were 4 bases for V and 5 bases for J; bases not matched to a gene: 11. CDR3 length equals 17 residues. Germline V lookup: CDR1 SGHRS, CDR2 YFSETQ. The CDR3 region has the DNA TGCGCCAGCAGCCCCGGCTCGACAGGGGGCCGGAATGAAAAACTGTTTTTT. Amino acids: CASSPGSTGGRNEKLFF.

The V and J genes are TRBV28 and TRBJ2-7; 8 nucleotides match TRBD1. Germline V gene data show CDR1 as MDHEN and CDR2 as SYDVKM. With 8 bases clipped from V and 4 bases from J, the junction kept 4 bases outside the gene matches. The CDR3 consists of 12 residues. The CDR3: CASRGQGYEQYF. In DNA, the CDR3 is TGTGCCAGCCGTGGACAGGGTTACGAGCAGTACTTC. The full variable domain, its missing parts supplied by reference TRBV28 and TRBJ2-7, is DVKVTQSSRYLVKRTGEKVFLECVQDMDHENMFWYRQDPGLGLRLIYFSYDVKMKEKGDIPEGYSVSREKKERFSLILESASTNQTSMYLCASRGQGYEQYFGPGTRLTVT.

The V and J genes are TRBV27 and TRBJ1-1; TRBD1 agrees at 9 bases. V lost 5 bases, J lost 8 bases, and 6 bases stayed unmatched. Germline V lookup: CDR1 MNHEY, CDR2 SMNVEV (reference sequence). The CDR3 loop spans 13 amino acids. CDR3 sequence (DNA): TGTGCCAGCAGTCCCCGGACAGGGGCAGAAGCTTTCTTT. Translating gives CASSPRTGAEAFF.

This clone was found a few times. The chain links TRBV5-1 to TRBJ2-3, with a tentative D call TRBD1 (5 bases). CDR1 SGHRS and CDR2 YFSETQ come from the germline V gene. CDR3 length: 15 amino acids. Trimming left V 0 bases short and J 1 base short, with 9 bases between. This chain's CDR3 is CASSLGQYRTDTQYF. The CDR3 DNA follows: TGCGCCAGCAGCTTGGGACAGTACCGCACAGATACGCAGTATTTT.

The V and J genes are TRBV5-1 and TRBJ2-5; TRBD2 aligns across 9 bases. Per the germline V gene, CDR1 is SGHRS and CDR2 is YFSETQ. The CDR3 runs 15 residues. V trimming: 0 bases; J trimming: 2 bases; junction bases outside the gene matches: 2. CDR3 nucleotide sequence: TGCGCCAGCAGCTTGGGCGGGGGGGCGCAAGAGACCCAGTACTTC. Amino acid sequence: CASSLGGGAQETQYF.

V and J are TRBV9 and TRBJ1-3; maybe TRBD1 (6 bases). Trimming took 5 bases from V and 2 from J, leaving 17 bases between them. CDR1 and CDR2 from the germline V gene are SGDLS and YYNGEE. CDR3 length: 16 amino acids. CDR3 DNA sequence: TGTGCCAGCAGTCCGCAGGGGAGGGGCGCTGGAAACACCATATATTTT. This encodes CASSPQGRGAGNTIYF.

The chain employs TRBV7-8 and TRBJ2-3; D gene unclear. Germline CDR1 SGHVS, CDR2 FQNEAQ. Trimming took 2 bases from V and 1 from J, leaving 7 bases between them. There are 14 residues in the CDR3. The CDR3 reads CASSLYQGTDTQYF. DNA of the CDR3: TGTGCCAGCAGCTTATATCAGGGCACAGATACGCAGTATTTT.

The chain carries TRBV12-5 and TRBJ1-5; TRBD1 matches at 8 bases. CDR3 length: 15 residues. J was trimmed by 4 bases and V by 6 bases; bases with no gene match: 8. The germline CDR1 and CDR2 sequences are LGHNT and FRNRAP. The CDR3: CASGLGQGGNQPQHF. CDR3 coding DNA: TGTGCTAGTGGGCTCGGACAGGGAGGAAATCAGCCCCAGCATTTT.

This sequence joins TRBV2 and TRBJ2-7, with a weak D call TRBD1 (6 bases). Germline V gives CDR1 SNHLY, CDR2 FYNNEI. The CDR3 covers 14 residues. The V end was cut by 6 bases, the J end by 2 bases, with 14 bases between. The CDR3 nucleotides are TGTGCCAGCAGACCAGGGGATCTCACCTACGAGCAGTACTTC. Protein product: CASRPGDLTYEQYF.